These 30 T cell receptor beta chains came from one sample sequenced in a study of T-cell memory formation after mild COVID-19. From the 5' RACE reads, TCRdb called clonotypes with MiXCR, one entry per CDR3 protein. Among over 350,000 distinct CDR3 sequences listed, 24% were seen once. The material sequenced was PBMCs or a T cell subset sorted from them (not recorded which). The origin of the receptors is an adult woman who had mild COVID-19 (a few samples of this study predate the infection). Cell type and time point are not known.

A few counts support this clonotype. DNA for the CDR3: TGCAGTGCTAGAACTTACAGCAGATATGTTAGCAATCAGCCCCAGCATTTT. Translating gives CSARTYSRYVSNQPQHF. The chain is built from TRBV20-1 and TRBJ1-5; D is unclear. Trimming removed 2 bases from V and 0 bases from J, with 17 bases in between. Germline-derived CDR1 and CDR2 are DFQATT and SNEGSKA (reference sequence). The CDR3 totals 17 residues.

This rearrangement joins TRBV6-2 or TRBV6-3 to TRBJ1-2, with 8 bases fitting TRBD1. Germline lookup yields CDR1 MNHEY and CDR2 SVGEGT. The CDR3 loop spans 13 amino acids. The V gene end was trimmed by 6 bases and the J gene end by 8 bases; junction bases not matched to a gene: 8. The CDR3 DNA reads TGTGCCAGCAGGACAGGGGTCACAGGAGGCTACACCTTC. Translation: CASRTGVTGGYTF.

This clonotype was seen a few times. The CDR3 DNA follows: TGCGCCAGCAGCTTCCCCAGCGGGGGGCACCAAGAGACCCAGTACTTC. Amino acid sequence: CASSFPSGGHQETQYF. This chain uses TRBV5-1 with TRBJ2-5; the match to TRBD2 covers 9 bases. This CDR3 has 16 residues. The germline V gene encodes CDR1 SGHRS and CDR2 YFSETQ. J gave up 0 bases and V 2 bases, and 5 bases lay outside the gene matches.

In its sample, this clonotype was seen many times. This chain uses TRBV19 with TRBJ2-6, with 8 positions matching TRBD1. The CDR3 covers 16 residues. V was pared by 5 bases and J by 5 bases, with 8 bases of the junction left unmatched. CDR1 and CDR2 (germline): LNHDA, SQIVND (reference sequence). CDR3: CASSDRGPLWANVLTF. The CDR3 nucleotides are TGTGCCAGTAGTGACAGGGGACCCCTCTGGGCCAACGTCCTGACTTTC.

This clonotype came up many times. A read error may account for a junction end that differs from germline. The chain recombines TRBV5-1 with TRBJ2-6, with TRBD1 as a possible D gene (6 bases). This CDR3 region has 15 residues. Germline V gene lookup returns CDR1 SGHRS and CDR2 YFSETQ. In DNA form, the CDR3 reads TGTGCCAGCAGCTTAGGGGGCTCTGGGGCCAACGTCCTGACTTTC. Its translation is CASSLGGSGANVLTF.

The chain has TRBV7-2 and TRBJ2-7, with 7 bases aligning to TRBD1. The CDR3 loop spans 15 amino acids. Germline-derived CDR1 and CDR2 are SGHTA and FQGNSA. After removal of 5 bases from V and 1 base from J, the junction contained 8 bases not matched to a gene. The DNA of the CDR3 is TGTGCCAGCAGCGCAGGGGACAGAGCATCCTACGAGCAGTACTTC. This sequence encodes CASSAGDRASYEQYF.

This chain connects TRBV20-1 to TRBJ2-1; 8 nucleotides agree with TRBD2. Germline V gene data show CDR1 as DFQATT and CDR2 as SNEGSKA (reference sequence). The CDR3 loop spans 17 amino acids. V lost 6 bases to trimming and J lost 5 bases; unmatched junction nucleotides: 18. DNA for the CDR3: TGCAGTGCGAGGGACTACGGGAGGGGGGGCCCGAACAATGAGCAGTTCTTC. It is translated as CSARDYGRGGPNNEQFF.

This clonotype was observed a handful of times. This chain's CDR3 is CATKTRGGHNEQFF. In DNA form, the CDR3 reads TGTGCCACAAAAACGCGGGGAGGACACAATGAGCAGTTCTTC. V usage is TRBV6-5 and J usage is TRBJ2-1; possibly TRBD2 for D (6 bases). Germline lookup yields CDR1 MNHEY and CDR2 SVGAGI. Trimming shortened V by 10 bases and J by 5 bases, and 18 bases separated the two germline ends. This CDR3 is built from 14 residues.

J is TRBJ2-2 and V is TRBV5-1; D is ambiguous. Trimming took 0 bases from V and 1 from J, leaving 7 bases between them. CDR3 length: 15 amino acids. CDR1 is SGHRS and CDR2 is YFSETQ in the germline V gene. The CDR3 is CASSLVQQNTGELFF. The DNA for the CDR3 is TGCGCCAGCAGCTTGGTGCAGCAGAACACCGGGGAGCTGTTTTTT.

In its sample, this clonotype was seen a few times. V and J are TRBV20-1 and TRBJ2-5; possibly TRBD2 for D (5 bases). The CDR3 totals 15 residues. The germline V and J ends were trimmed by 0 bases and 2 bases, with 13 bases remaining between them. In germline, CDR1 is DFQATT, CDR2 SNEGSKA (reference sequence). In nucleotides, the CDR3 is TGCAGTGCTAGAGACCCTACGAGGGTACAAGAGACCCAGTACTTC. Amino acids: CSARDPTRVQETQYF.

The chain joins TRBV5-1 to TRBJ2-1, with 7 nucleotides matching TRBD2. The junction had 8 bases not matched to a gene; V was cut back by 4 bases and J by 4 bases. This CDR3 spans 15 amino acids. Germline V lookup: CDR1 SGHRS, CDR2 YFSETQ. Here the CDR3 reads CASSPGLVSYNEQFF. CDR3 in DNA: TGCGCCAGCAGCCCCGGACTAGTGAGTTACAATGAGCAGTTCTTC.

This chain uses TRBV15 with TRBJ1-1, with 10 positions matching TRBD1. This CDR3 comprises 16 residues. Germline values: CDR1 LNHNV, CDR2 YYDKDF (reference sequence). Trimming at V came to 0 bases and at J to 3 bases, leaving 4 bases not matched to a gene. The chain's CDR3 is CATSRDPGTGDTEAFF. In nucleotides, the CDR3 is TGTGCCACCAGCAGAGATCCCGGGACAGGGGACACTGAAGCTTTCTTT.

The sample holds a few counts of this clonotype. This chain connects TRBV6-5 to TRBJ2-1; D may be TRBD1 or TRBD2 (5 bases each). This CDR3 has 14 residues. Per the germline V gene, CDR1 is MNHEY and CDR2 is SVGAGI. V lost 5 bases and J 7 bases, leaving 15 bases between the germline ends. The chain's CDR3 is CASSRSGPRNEQFF. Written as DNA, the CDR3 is TGTGCCAGCAGTCGATCGGGACCCCGAAATGAGCAGTTCTTC.

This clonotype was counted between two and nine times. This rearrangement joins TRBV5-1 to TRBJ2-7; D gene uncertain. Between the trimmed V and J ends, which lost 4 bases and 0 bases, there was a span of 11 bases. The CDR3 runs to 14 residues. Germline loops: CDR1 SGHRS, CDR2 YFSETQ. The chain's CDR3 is CASSPDGGSYEQYF. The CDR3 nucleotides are TGCGCCAGCAGCCCGGACGGTGGCTCCTACGAGCAGTACTTC. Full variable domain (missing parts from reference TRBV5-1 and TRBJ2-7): KAGVTQTPRYLIKTRGQQVTLSCSPISGHRSVSWYQQTPGQGLQFLFEYFSETQRNKGNFPGRFSGRQFSNSRSEMNVSTLELGDSALYLCASSPDGGSYEQYFGPGTRLTVT.

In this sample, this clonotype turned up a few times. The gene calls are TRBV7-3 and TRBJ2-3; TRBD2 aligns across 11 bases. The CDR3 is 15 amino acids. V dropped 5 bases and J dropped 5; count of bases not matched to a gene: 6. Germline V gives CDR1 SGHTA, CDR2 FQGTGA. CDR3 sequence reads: CASSVLAGVGDTQYF. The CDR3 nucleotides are TGTGCCAGCAGCGTACTAGCGGGAGTCGGAGATACGCAGTATTTT.

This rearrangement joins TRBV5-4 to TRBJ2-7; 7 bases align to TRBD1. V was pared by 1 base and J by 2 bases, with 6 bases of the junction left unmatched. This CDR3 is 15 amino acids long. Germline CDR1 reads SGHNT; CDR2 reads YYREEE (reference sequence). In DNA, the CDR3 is TGTGCCAGCAGCTTGTTCGGGACAGCTACCTACGAGCAGTACTTC. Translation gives CASSLFGTATYEQYF.

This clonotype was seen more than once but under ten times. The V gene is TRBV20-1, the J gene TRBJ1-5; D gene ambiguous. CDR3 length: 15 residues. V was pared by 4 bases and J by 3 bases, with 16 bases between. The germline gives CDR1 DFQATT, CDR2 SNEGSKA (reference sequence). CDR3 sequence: CSANPGSGPNQPQHF. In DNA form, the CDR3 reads TGCAGTGCTAACCCGGGCTCCGGACCCAATCAGCCCCAGCATTTT.

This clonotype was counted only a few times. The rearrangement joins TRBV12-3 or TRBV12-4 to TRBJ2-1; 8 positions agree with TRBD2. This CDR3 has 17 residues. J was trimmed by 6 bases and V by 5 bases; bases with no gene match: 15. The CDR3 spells CASSRPLQSGRSNEQFF. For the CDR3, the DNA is TGTGCCAGCAGTCGTCCACTCCAGAGCGGGAGAAGCAATGAGCAGTTCTTC.

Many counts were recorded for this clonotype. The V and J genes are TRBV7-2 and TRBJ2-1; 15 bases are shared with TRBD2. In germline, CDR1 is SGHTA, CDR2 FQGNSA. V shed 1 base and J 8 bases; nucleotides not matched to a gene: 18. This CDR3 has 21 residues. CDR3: CASSLEHPWTSGGGFLDEQFF. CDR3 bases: TGTGCCAGCAGCTTAGAACACCCTTGGACTAGCGGGGGGGGTTTTCTCGATGAGCAGTTCTTC.

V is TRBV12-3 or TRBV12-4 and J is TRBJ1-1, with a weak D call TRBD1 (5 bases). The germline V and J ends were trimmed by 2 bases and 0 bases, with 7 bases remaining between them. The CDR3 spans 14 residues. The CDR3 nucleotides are TGTGCCAGCAGTTTACCAGGGATGAACACTGAAGCTTTCTTT. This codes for CASSLPGMNTEAFF.

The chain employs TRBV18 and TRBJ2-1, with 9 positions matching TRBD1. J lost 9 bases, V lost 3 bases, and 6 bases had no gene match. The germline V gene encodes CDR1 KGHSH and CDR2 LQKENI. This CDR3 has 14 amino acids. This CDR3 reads CASSPGQGFGEQFF. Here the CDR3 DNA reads TGTGCCAGCTCACCGGGACAGGGTTTTGGTGAGCAGTTCTTC. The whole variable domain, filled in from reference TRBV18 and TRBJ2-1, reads NAGVMQNPRHLVRRRGQEARLRCSPMKGHSHVYWYRQLPEEGLKFMVYLQKENIIDESGMPKERFSAEFPKEGPSILRIQQVVRGDSAAYFCASSPGQGFGEQFFGPGTRLTVL.

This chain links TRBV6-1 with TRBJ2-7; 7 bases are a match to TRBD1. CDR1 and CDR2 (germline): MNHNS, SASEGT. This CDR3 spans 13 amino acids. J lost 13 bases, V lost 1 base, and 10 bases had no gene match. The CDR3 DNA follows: TGTGCCAGCAGTGAAGGTCCAGGGGGTCGCAACTACTTC. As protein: CASSEGPGGRNYF.

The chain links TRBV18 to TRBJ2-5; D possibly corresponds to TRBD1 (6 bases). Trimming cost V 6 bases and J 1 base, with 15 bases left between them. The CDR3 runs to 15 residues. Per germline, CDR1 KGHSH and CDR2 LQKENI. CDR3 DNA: TGTGCCAGCTCCCTGTCACAGGGACCCCAAGAGACCCAGTACTTC. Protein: CASSLSQGPQETQYF.

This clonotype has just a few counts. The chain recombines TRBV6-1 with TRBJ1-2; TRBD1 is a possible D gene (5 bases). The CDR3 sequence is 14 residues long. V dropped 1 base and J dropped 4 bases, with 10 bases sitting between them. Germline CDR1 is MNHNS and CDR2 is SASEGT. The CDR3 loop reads CASSEGGRVYGYTF. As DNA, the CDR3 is TGTGCCAGCAGTGAAGGAGGCAGGGTCTATGGCTACACCTTC.

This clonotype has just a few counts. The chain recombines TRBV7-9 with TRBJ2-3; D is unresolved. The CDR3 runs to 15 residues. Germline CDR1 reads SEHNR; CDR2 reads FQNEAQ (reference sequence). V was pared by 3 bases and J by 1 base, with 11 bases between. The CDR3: CASSFGTQGTDTQYF. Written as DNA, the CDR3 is TGTGCCAGCAGCTTCGGAACCCAGGGCACAGATACGCAGTATTTT.

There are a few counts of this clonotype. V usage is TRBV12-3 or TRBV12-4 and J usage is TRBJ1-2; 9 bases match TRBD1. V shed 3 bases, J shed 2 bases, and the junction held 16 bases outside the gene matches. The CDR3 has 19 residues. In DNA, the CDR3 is TGTGCCAGCAGTTTCCCCTACAACCGGGACAGGGTCCTAAACTATGGCTACACCTTC. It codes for CASSFPYNRDRVLNYGYTF.

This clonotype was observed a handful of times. The CDR3 loop reads CSARWGGELFF. CDR3 DNA sequence: TGCAGTGCTAGATGGGGGGGGGAGCTGTTTTTT. The rearrangement uses TRBV20-1 and TRBJ2-2; the D call may be TRBD1 or TRBD2 (5 bases each). Deletions cut 2 bases from V and 8 bases from J, with 6 bases between. The CDR3 is 11 amino acids. Looked up from germline, CDR1 is DFQATT and CDR2 is SNEGSKA (reference sequence).

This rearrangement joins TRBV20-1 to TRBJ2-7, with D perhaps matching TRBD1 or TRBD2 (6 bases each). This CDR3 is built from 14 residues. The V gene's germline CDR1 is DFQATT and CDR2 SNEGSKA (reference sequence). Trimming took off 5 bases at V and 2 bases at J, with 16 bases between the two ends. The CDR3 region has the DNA TGCAGTGCTCATGACAGGAGGGAGACCTACGAGCAGTACTTC. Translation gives CSAHDRRETYEQYF.

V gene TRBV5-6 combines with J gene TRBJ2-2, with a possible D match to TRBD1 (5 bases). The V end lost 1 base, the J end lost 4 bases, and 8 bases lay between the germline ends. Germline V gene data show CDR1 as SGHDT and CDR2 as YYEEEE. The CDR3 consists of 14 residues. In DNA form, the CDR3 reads TGTGCCAGCAGCTTGACAGGCATCACCGGGGAGCTGTTTTTT. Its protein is CASSLTGITGELFF.

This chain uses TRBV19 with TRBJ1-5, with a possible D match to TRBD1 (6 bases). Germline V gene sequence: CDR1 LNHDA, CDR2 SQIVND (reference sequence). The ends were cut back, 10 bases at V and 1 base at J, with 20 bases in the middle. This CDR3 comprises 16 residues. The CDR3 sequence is CATGGGRDLSNQPQHF. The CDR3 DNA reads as TGTGCCACCGGGGGGGGCAGGGACCTCAGCAATCAGCCCCAGCATTTT.